This T cell receptor (beta chain) is from a study of cytomegalovirus exposure and HLA in healthy donors (dated by TCRdb to 2015 to 2018). Study-level background: In an earlier analysis of some 550 of the donors, approximately 300 Gb of sequence data and 100 million or so unique TCR beta sequences from roughly 180 million T cells were reported. A later genetic analysis took genome-wide SNP genotypes for 398 of the 666 donors and used that subset as a discovery cohort. The aim of the study was to test whether cataloging public T cell receptors could identify signatures of past pathogen exposure. In the later analysis, no new phenotypic data were used to find candidate immune exposures; instead, reliance was placed on TCR beta sequences and their occurrence across donors. Every repertoire in the discovery cohort had been generated on one and the same sequencing platform. The study profiled the T cell repertoires of about 640 subjects by immunosequencing and related them to cytomegalovirus serostatus. High-throughput TCR immunosequencing, statistical association of individual TCRs with disease status, and machine learning were combined to predict cytomegalovirus infection status. Class I and class II HLA loci were covered by the typing at four-digit resolution. In a later analysis, previously published TCR beta repertoires from 666 donors were re-analyzed and high-resolution HLA genotyping was added so that TCR occurrence patterns could be studied. Typing coverage varied by locus: about 620-630 donors for A, B, C, DRB1 and DQB1; approximately 500 for DQA1; more than 600 for DPA1; 450 to 480 for DPB1. Four or five DR-DQ haplotypes were handled as single units for association and clustering because linkage in the cohort was strong. Among some 400 genotyped donors of the cohort, an average of around 220,000 unique TCR beta nucleotide sequences was sequenced per donor, of which roughly 18% were non-productive. Roughly 300 gigabases of sequencing data and roughly 80 million unique TCR sequences made up an early release that covered roughly 670 HLA-typed donors. To decide whether each TCR beta V gene segment behaved as functional or pseudogenic, an earlier analysis of some 570 of the donors relied on high-throughput TCR beta sequencing. A separate validation cohort of roughly 110 different subjects was used in addition to the roughly 670-subject first cohort. Donor age, sex, ethnicity and CMV serostatus were collected together with the repertoire data. Of the 350 to 400 genotyped donors, around 81% fell in the genetic ancestry cluster associated with self-reported Caucasian donors.

From a lookup of the germline V gene, CDR1 and CDR2 are SGHRS and YFSETQ. The V and J ends are trimmed by 3 bases and 8 bases, leaving 15 bases between them. The CDR3 numbers 14 residues from cysteine through phenylalanine. Kept here is only the CDR3 DNA, which spans 42 bases and is read in frame from base 1. The method behind the library was the immunoSEQ multiplex PCR assay. A mixture of 60 forward primers for TCR Vbeta segments and 13 reverse primers for TCR Jbeta segments was used in the multiplex PCR. The CDR3 region of rearranged TCR beta genes was amplified from genomic DNA with a multiplex PCR assay. The amplified TCR beta libraries were sequenced on the Illumina HiSeq System as 87-base-pair reads. In the paper's pipeline: Across the 640 or so repertoires, a later analysis counted 75 million to 90 million unique TCR beta chains, roughly 11 million of which were shared by at least two donors. Raw reads were error-corrected and collapsed into unique sequences with a nearest-neighbor algorithm that merged closely related sequences to remove PCR and sequencing errors. CDR3 sequences were aligned to IMGT reference sequences to assign V, D and J gene segments. For a sequence to be retained, at least a six-nucleotide match to both a V gene segment and a J gene segment was required. A rearrangement counted as productive if the CDR3 had no stop codons and remained in frame with V and J, and every other rearrangement counted as non-productive. CDR3 was defined according to IMGT convention as the region running from the second conserved V-encoded cysteine to the conserved J-encoded phenylalanine. The earlier analysis of some 550 of the donors excluded any sequence lacking an unambiguous match to a single V gene segment. In an earlier analysis of about 590 of the donors, a V segment was called functional when productive rearrangements were above 56.7%, and segregating when the standard deviation between donors exceeded 5%. A statistical classification framework was developed to diagnose cytomegalovirus status using the catalog of TCR beta chain sequences. A later analysis assigned V and J genes by comparing TCR nucleotide sequences with IMGT/GENE-DB human TR gene sequences. Using the TCRdist pipeline, a later analysis assigned CDR3 sequences along with most-parsimonious VDJ recombination scenarios. In a later analysis, every TCR beta chain was defined by the combination of its CDR3 amino acid sequence and its V-gene family, and reads without a unique V-gene family were dropped. A later analysis removed 550 to 650 highly shared, low-generation-probability nucleotide sequences to deal with suspected cross-contamination and a sequencing artifact. For each public chain, a later analysis derived a clonal expansion index from normalized ranks of inferred template counts within each repertoire. Generation probabilities in a later analysis came from a VDJ recombination model fitted to out-of-frame rearrangements, and those results were checked against IGoR. A later analysis scored TCR-TCR, TCR-HLA and TCR-CMV co-occurrence with hypergeometric tests, applying a repertoire-size bias correction to TCR pairs. False discovery rates were estimated in a later analysis by permuting HLA or CMV assignments 20 times. In a later analysis, co-occurring TCRs were grouped with DBSCAN, and TCRdist sequence similarity was added when clustering was performed within HLA-allele-positive subsets. Repertoires with fewer than 30,000 or more than 120,000 public chains were left out of co-occurrence clustering, as were a handful of repertoires with anomalous nucleotide sharing. The clones in this table, taken by TCRdb from immuneACCESS, are in-frame only. Not every clone is retained; where verified, under half of the shortfall comes from an unresolved V gene, and the cause of the rest is unknown. V, J and clone size were drawn from that table, and D and trimming were deduced from the DNA. Counted in this sample were approximately 150,000 clones; over 60% of them appeared once. The top ten constitute under 0.8% of the sample.

Results and caveats for the whole study, not just this receptor: In the study, around 150 TCR beta chains were listed as associated with cytomegalovirus. Linkage disequilibrium might explain the correlated functional status among segregating V segments, but an unknown experimental factor could not be ruled out. The cohort was sequenced for TCR beta chains only, and without alpha or paired-chain data the features that could be detected were limited. A further reported finding was that TCR beta sequences accurately predicted the HLA-A and HLA-B alleles for most subjects in the first cohort. At a false discovery rate of 0.05, a later analysis linked 16,951 TCR beta sequences to specific HLA alleles. The classifier was reported to diagnose cytomegalovirus status with high specificity and sensitivity in both the original cohort and the validation cohort. A group of highly shared sequence variants was considered likely to be a technical artifact of the sequencing pipeline. In a later analysis, HLA-associated TCR beta chains showed more clonal expansion and lower generation probabilities than non-associated chains that were equally common. Compared with the approximately 670-donor mean, donors in an Asian-associated ancestry cluster had fewer N-insertions in productive TCRs, according to a later genetic analysis. Strong co-occurrence of HLA alleles, especially DR and DQ, made assigning TCR associations to individual alleles difficult. The 87-base-pair reads could not distinguish some IMGT-functional V segments, including TRBV6-2 and TRBV6-3, so those segments were excluded. A later analysis found that most CMV-associated TCR beta chains appeared HLA-restricted, with HLA associations seemingly driven largely by CMV exposure. Immune exposure information for the cohort was limited to CMV serostatus. While some public TCRs were present in many individuals, most TCR sequences turned up only very rarely across donors. According to a later analysis, TCR association rates differed among HLA loci, with DRB1 alleles showing the most associated TCRs and HLA-C alleles showing the fewest. The earlier analysis of about 600 of the donors excluded 15 to 20 rarely observed V segments, including chromosome 9 orphons, because counts were too low. According to the authors, the approach could potentially be generalized to other disease states and immunological phenotypes. Because HLA typing was unavailable for some donors at each locus, only the typed subset was used in association tests. Presence/absence analyses assumed roughly uniform sequencing depth across donors, an assumption that may not hold. In an earlier analysis of 450 to 750 of the donors, most TCR beta V segments appeared in productive rearrangements about 87% or about 30% of the time, broadly matching IMGT annotations. In a later analysis, several top co-occurrence clusters were reported to appear linked to parvovirus B19, influenza, CMV and Epstein-Barr virus. A later genetic analysis associated a missense DCLRE1C variant with V-gene and J-gene trimming of TCR beta chains, and an independent cohort replicated the association. In vitro tests confirmed that a few of the cytomegalovirus-associated TCR beta chains recognize cytomegalovirus antigens.

The cohort consisted of 666 healthy bone marrow donors. At the time of sampling, every cohort member was nominally healthy, though immune exposures that went unrecorded were likely present. The donor tested CMV seronegative, placing the donor among the 352 seronegative members of the cohort. A peripheral blood sample was provided by each donor, and peripheral blood mononuclear cells were used for TCR beta sequencing. The Qiagen DNeasy Blood Extraction Kit was used to extract genomic DNA from the blood cell samples. About this clone itself: Which antigen it targets is not known. Qualities for individual bases were not recorded, and no much larger clone is one base off.

The receptor was derived from a male donor in good health and CMV-seronegative. This chain is built from TRBV5-1 and TRBJ2-1; D gene: possibly TRBD2, on 5 matching bases. Sequencing input: PBMCs. For the CDR3, the sequence is CASSSTILGHEQFF. The nucleotide sequence reads as follows: TGCGCCAGCAGCTCCACAATACTAGGCCATGAGCAGTTCTTC.